This record covers a single TCR beta chain. Its antigen has not been determined. Nothing much larger sits one base from this clone, and base qualities are not available. Other DNA variants within this sample encode the same CDR3. The donors were melanoma patients. These data originate in a study of CD4+ T cells in melanoma (dated 2022 in TCRdb). Study-wide context: Neoantigen-specific CD4+ T cells in human melanoma were what the study investigated.

V is pared back by 1 base and J by 1 base, with 6 bases lying between the germline termini. Looking up the germline V gene yields CDR1 SGHTA and CDR2 FQGNSA. From cysteine to phenylalanine, the CDR3 is 14 amino acids long. Only the CDR3 portion is preserved as DNA: 42 bases, with reading frame beginning at the first base. Library creation used the immunoSEQ multiplex PCR assay. In its TCRdb copy, this immuneACCESS table keeps in-frame sequences only and misses some clones. Where compared with another copy, unresolved V genes explain less than half of these, and the others have no known cause. This sample holds roughly 140,000 clones; about 93% were observed only once. Approximately 1.4% of the sample belongs to the ten largest clones. Beyond this particular receptor, the publication reports: Neoantigen-specific CD4+ T cells were reported to be correlated with the function of CD8+ T cells, macrophages and B cells. According to the report, neoantigen-specific CD4+ T cells in melanoma displayed diverse differentiation states.

The sequence derives from a human donor with melanoma. The chain is assembled from TRBV7-2 and TRBJ2-3, with the D gene call left open. DNA sequence: TGTGCCAGCAGCTTAGGAGCTGGCACAGATACGCAGTATTTT. Its protein is CASSLGAGTDTQYF.